Listed below are T cell receptor beta chains from one sample, sequenced in a study of cytomegalovirus exposure and HLA in healthy donors. The repertoire was sequenced with immunoSEQ multiplex PCR; TCRdb's copy has only in-frame clones and lacks some. Of roughly 200,000 clones listed, 70% to 80% were seen once; the top ten hold over 2%. Sequenced input: PBMCs. The source of these receptors is a woman younger than 45 in good health and CMV-seropositive. Both conserved end residues are part of each CDR3. D genes are given only for firm matches. Clone size is stated in some rows and not others, as once, few, many or a class when expanded.

V gene: TRBV9; J gene: TRBJ2-7; D gene: -; clone size: -; CDR3 DNA: TGTGCCAGCAGCGTAGCCCAGGGTCTTTCAATCTACGAGCAGTACTTC; CDR3 protein: CASSVAQGLSIYEQYF
V gene: TRBV7-2; J gene: TRBJ1-5; D gene: -; clone size: -; CDR3 DNA: TGTGCCAGCAGCTTCGGTAGTCAGCCCCAGCATTTT; CDR3 protein: CASSFGSQPQHF
V gene: TRBV5-6; J gene: TRBJ1-1; D gene: -; clone size: -; CDR3 DNA: TGTGCCAGCAGCTTAGAGGGGGAAAACACTGAAGCTTTCTTT; CDR3 protein: CASSLEGENTEAFF
V gene: TRBV30; J gene: TRBJ1-5; D gene: -; clone size: -; CDR3 DNA: TGTGCCTGGAGCCAGTCCAATCAGCCCCAGCATTTT; CDR3 protein: CAWSQSNQPQHF
V gene: TRBV2; J gene: TRBJ2-7; D gene: TRBD1; clone size: -; CDR3 DNA: TGTGCCAGCAGTGTGGACAGGGTTACCGAGCAGTACTTC; CDR3 protein: CASSVDRVTEQYF
V gene: TRBV29-1; J gene: TRBJ1-1; D gene: -; clone size: few; CDR3 DNA: TGCAGCGCCGAGAGACAAACTGAAGCTTTCTTT; CDR3 protein: CSAERQTEAFF
V gene: TRBV29-1; J gene: TRBJ1-1; D gene: TRBD1; clone size: -; CDR3 DNA: TGCAGCGTTCACCGGGGACAGGGGAACACTGAAGCTTTCTTT; CDR3 protein: CSVHRGQGNTEAFF
V gene: TRBV30; J gene: TRBJ1-1; D gene: -; clone size: -; CDR3 DNA: TGTGCCGGTAGGCGGACAATAAACACTGAAGCTTTCTTT; CDR3 protein: CAGRRTINTEAFF
V gene: TRBV28; J gene: TRBJ2-7; D gene: -; clone size: -; CDR3 DNA: TGTGCCAGCACCGAGTACGAGCAGTACTTC; CDR3 protein: CASTEYEQYF
V gene: TRBV5-6; J gene: TRBJ1-2; D gene: -; clone size: -; CDR3 DNA: TGTGCCAGCAGCTTAATATCTAACTATGGCTACACCTTC; CDR3 protein: CASSLISNYGYTF
V gene: TRBV7-6; J gene: TRBJ2-7; D gene: -; clone size: -; CDR3 DNA: TGTGCCAGCAGCCCTGACGGACTCTACGAGCAGTACTTC; CDR3 protein: CASSPDGLYEQYF
V gene: TRBV4-1; J gene: TRBJ1-2; D gene: TRBD1; clone size: -; CDR3 DNA: TGCGCCAGCAGCCACCCGGGACAGGCGGTCTATGGCTACACCTTC; CDR3 protein: CASSHPGQAVYGYTF
V gene: TRBV5-1; J gene: TRBJ1-1; D gene: -; clone size: -; CDR3 DNA: TGCGCCAGCAGCCTGCGGGACGGTAACACTGAAGCTTTCTTT; CDR3 protein: CASSLRDGNTEAFF
V gene: TRBV11-3; J gene: TRBJ2-3; D gene: TRBD1; clone size: once; CDR3 DNA: TGTGCCAGCAGCCCGGGACAGGGTGCAGATACGCAGTATTTT; CDR3 protein: CASSPGQGADTQYF
V gene: TRBV7-3; J gene: TRBJ1-1; D gene: -; clone size: -; CDR3 DNA: TGTGCCAGCAGCCGCGGGGGGAACACTGAAGCTTTCTTT; CDR3 protein: CASSRGGNTEAFF
V gene: TRBV5-1; J gene: TRBJ1-1; D gene: -; clone size: few; CDR3 DNA: TGCGCCAGCAGCTCGGGCCAACAGGGAGCTTTCTTT; CDR3 protein: CASSSGQQGAFF
V gene: TRBV18; J gene: TRBJ1-1; D gene: TRBD1; clone size: -; CDR3 DNA: TGTGCCAGCTCACTCTCCGGGACAGGGACTGAAGCTTTCTTT; CDR3 protein: CASSLSGTGTEAFF
V gene: TRBV5-4; J gene: TRBJ1-6; D gene: TRBD1; clone size: once; CDR3 DNA: TGTGCCAGCAGCTCGACAGGGGCAAGGAATTCACCCCTCCACTTT; CDR3 protein: CASSSTGARNSPLHF
V gene: TRBV29-1; J gene: TRBJ2-5; D gene: TRBD2; clone size: few; CDR3 DNA: TGCAGCTTTGCCGGGACTAGCGGGATATTCCAAGAGACCCAGTACTTC; CDR3 protein: CSFAGTSGIFQETQYF
V gene: TRBV28; J gene: TRBJ2-2; D gene: TRBD2; clone size: -; CDR3 DNA: TGTGCCAGCAGTACATCGGGACTAGCGGGGAAATTTGGGTACGGGGAGCTGTTTTTT; CDR3 protein: CASSTSGLAGKFGYGELFF
V gene: TRBV5-1; J gene: TRBJ2-1; D gene: TRBD2; clone size: -; CDR3 DNA: TGCGCCAGCAGCTTGGTGCCAACCCTAGCGGGGGGCTCAAAGGGGGAGTTCTTC; CDR3 protein: CASSLVPTLAGGSKGEFF
V gene: TRBV7-9; J gene: TRBJ2-7; D gene: TRBD2; clone size: -; CDR3 DNA: TGTGCCAGCAGCTCGTCGGGGGGAAAATACGAGCAGTACTTC; CDR3 protein: CASSSSGGKYEQYF
V gene: TRBV19; J gene: TRBJ1-1; D gene: -; clone size: -; CDR3 DNA: TGTGCCAGTAGTATAGGCCTGCGCAACACTGAAGCTTTCTTT; CDR3 protein: CASSIGLRNTEAFF
V gene: TRBV13; J gene: TRBJ2-3; D gene: TRBD2; clone size: -; CDR3 DNA: TGTGCCAGCAGCTCCGCCGGGACTAGCCATCCAGATACGCAGTATTTT; CDR3 protein: CASSSAGTSHPDTQYF
V gene: TRBV18; J gene: TRBJ1-2; D gene: TRBD1; clone size: once; CDR3 DNA: TGTGCCAGCTCATCGGGACAGACTAACTATGGCTACACCTTC; CDR3 protein: CASSSGQTNYGYTF
V gene: TRBV5-8; J gene: TRBJ1-1; D gene: -; clone size: once; CDR3 DNA: TGTGCCAGCAGCTTTGAATGGGAACAGGGTGAAGCTTTCTTT; CDR3 protein: CASSFEWEQGEAFF
V gene: TRBV28; J gene: TRBJ1-6; D gene: TRBD1; clone size: -; CDR3 DNA: TGTGCCAGCAGTCTCACAGGGGCCCTCCAAGGCCATCCACCCCTCCACTTT; CDR3 protein: CASSLTGALQGHPPLHF
V gene: TRBV7-9; J gene: TRBJ1-2; D gene: TRBD1; clone size: -; CDR3 DNA: TGTGCCAGCAGCCACTGGGACAGACAAGCTAACTATGGCTACACCTTC; CDR3 protein: CASSHWDRQANYGYTF
V gene: TRBV4-1; J gene: TRBJ1-5; D gene: TRBD1; clone size: -; CDR3 DNA: TGCGCCAGCAGCCAAGATGGGACAGCGGCCCGACTTTATAGCAATCAGCCCCAGCATTTT; CDR3 protein: CASSQDGTAARLYSNQPQHF
V gene: TRBV7-3; J gene: TRBJ2-1; D gene: -; clone size: once; CDR3 DNA: TGTGCCAGCAGCCCTGGGAGCGTAGACTACAATGAGCAGTTCTTC; CDR3 protein: CASSPGSVDYNEQFF
V gene: TRBV7-9; J gene: TRBJ1-2; D gene: TRBD1; clone size: -; CDR3 DNA: TGTGCCAGCAGCTTAGCCGGGACAGGCCTCTATGGCTACACCTTC; CDR3 protein: CASSLAGTGLYGYTF
V gene: TRBV19; J gene: TRBJ2-7; D gene: TRBD1; clone size: few; CDR3 DNA: TGTGCCAGTAGTATAGACGACAGGGGAGGCGAGCAGTACTTC; CDR3 protein: CASSIDDRGGEQYF
V gene: TRBV4-3; J gene: TRBJ1-1; D gene: -; clone size: -; CDR3 DNA: TGCGCCAGCAGCCACGGGACTCTCAAAACTGAAGCTTTCTTT; CDR3 protein: CASSHGTLKTEAFF
V gene: TRBV6-5; J gene: TRBJ1-2; D gene: -; clone size: -; CDR3 DNA: TGTGCCAGCAGTTACGCGGGGGGGTATGGCTACACCTTC; CDR3 protein: CASSYAGGYGYTF
V gene: TRBV30; J gene: TRBJ1-1; D gene: -; clone size: -; CDR3 DNA: TGTGCCTGGAGCGAGACTGAAGCTTTCTTT; CDR3 protein: CAWSETEAFF
V gene: TRBV2; J gene: TRBJ1-1; D gene: -; clone size: few; CDR3 DNA: TGTGCCAGCAGATTGGGGCGGGAAACTGAAGCTTTCTTT; CDR3 protein: CASRLGRETEAFF
V gene: TRBV6-1; J gene: TRBJ1-5; D gene: -; clone size: -; CDR3 DNA: TGTGCCAGCAGTCCCCCGGGACAATTCAATCAGCCCCAGCATTTT; CDR3 protein: CASSPPGQFNQPQHF
V gene: TRBV19; J gene: TRBJ1-5; D gene: -; clone size: -; CDR3 DNA: TGTGCCAGTAGTATCCCTAGCGGCAGGATTTTTTATAGCAATCAGCCCCAGCATTTT; CDR3 protein: CASSIPSGRIFYSNQPQHF
V gene: TRBV5-4; J gene: TRBJ2-5; D gene: TRBD2; clone size: few; CDR3 DNA: TGTGCCAGCAGCTCTAGCGGGAGTCCCGAGACCCAGTACTTC; CDR3 protein: CASSSSGSPETQYF
V gene: TRBV25-1; J gene: TRBJ1-4; D gene: -; clone size: -; CDR3 DNA: TGTGCCAGCAGTGAAGGGGGGAAGTCTAATGAAAAACTGTTTTTT; CDR3 protein: CASSEGGKSNEKLFF
V gene: TRBV5-6; J gene: TRBJ2-7; D gene: TRBD1; clone size: -; CDR3 DNA: TGTGCCAGCAGCTTCCAAGACAGGGGGTCCGAGCAGTACTTC; CDR3 protein: CASSFQDRGSEQYF
V gene: TRBV4-1; J gene: TRBJ2-7; D gene: TRBD1; clone size: -; CDR3 DNA: TGCGCCAGCAGCCAAGGCGAGGACAGGGAGCACTACGAGCAGTACTTC; CDR3 protein: CASSQGEDREHYEQYF
V gene: TRBV27; J gene: TRBJ2-7; D gene: TRBD2; clone size: -; CDR3 DNA: TGTGCCAGCAGTTGGGGCGGGAGCCCCTACGAGCAGTACTTC; CDR3 protein: CASSWGGSPYEQYF
V gene: TRBV7-9; J gene: TRBJ1-2; D gene: -; clone size: -; CDR3 DNA: TGTGCCAGCAGCTTAGACATAGGGGTAGAGGGCTACACCTTC; CDR3 protein: CASSLDIGVEGYTF
V gene: TRBV30; J gene: TRBJ1-5; D gene: TRBD1; clone size: -; CDR3 DNA: TGTGCCTGGAGTGTAGACAGGGATCAGCCCCAGCATTTT; CDR3 protein: CAWSVDRDQPQHF
V gene: TRBV28; J gene: TRBJ2-5; D gene: TRBD1; clone size: once; CDR3 DNA: TGTGCCAGCAGACACCCGGGACAGGGGAGGGGGACCCAGTACTTC; CDR3 protein: CASRHPGQGRGTQYF
V gene: TRBV30; J gene: TRBJ1-2; D gene: TRBD1; clone size: -; CDR3 DNA: TGTGCCTGGAAGGACAGGGGGCTGAACTATGGCTACACCTTC; CDR3 protein: CAWKDRGLNYGYTF
V gene: TRBV18; J gene: TRBJ2-2; D gene: -; clone size: -; CDR3 DNA: TGTGCCAGCTCTCAGGGGATCGGGGAGCTGTTTTTT; CDR3 protein: CASSQGIGELFF
V gene: TRBV4-1; J gene: TRBJ1-1; D gene: -; clone size: -; CDR3 DNA: TGCGCCAGCAGCCGGGGAGGGGGGAACACTGAAGCTTTCTTT; CDR3 protein: CASSRGGGNTEAFF